These 8 T cell receptor beta chains came from one sample sequenced in a study of neurological immune-mediated disorders. A single record per CDR3 protein comes from TCRdb applying MiXCR to the 5' RACE reads. The sample yields some 95,000 distinct CDR3 sequences, roughly 3.5% seen once. Sample: PBMCs. Source of these receptors: a young woman with multiple sclerosis.

This clonotype was seen ten or more times. V is TRBV10-3 and J is TRBJ2-2; D perhaps matches TRBD2 (6 bases). This CDR3 contains 17 residues. Deletions cut 5 bases from V and 3 bases from J, with 19 bases between. Germline CDR1 ENHRY, CDR2 SYGVKD. The CDR3 is CAISPRLEGVDTGELFF. CDR3 in DNA: TGTGCCATCAGTCCTCGATTGGAGGGTGTGGACACCGGGGAGCTGTTTTTT.

This clonotype was found many times. The chain combines TRBV27 with TRBJ1-6; TRBD1 might be the D (5 bases). The germline V and J ends were trimmed by 2 bases and 6 bases, with 14 bases remaining between them. CDR1 is MNHEY and CDR2 is SMNVEV in the germline V gene (reference sequence). This CDR3 has 16 residues. The CDR3 here is CASSLKAQGINSPLHF. DNA for the CDR3: TGTGCCAGCAGTTTAAAGGCCCAGGGTATTAATTCACCCCTCCACTTT.

This clonotype has at least ten counts. The chain's CDR3 is CASSLVRDYNTGELFF. The CDR3, as DNA: TGTGCCAGCAGCTTAGTCCGGGACTACAACACCGGGGAGCTGTTTTTT. V gene TRBV13 combines with J gene TRBJ2-2; 7 bases are a match to TRBD2. The CDR3 spans 16 residues. Germline CDR1 reads PRHDT; CDR2 reads FYEKMQ (reference sequence). V lost 1 base and J lost 2; bases outside the gene matches: 4.

This clonotype was detected ten times or more. CDR3 region: CASSQVLAQEQFF. The CDR3 region has the DNA TGTGCCAGCAGCCAAGTGTTAGCTCAGGAGCAGTTCTTC. This chain connects TRBV3-1 to TRBJ2-1; no definite D call. V was trimmed by 1 base and J by 10 bases, leaving 11 bases between them. This CDR3 has 13 amino acids. Germline V lookup: CDR1 LGHDT, CDR2 YNNKEL (reference sequence).

In its sample, this clonotype was seen a few times. The J gene is TRBJ2-7, the V gene TRBV11-2; no clear D. The CDR3 extends over 16 amino acids. Germline V gene data show CDR1 as SGHAT and CDR2 as FQNNGV. V was clipped by 5 bases and J by 1 base, with 18 bases between them. The CDR3: CASSTLRPPRSYEQYF. CDR3 DNA sequence: TGTGCCAGCAGCACACTACGCCCGCCCAGATCCTACGAGCAGTACTTC.

This clonotype was seen at least ten times. This chain connects TRBV4-3 to TRBJ2-1, with 14 bases identical to TRBD2. This CDR3 contains 15 residues. With V trimmed by 4 bases and J by 8 bases, 4 bases remained unmatched. Germline V gene data show CDR1 as LGHNA and CDR2 as YSLEER. CDR3: CASSRGLAGGDEQFF. The CDR3 region has the DNA TGCGCCAGCAGCCGAGGACTAGCGGGAGGCGATGAGCAGTTCTTC.

In its sample, this clonotype was seen many times. This rearrangement joins TRBV7-2 to TRBJ2-3; 7 bases match TRBD1. The V gene end was trimmed by 4 bases and the J gene end by 4 bases; junction bases not matched to a gene: 5. CDR3 length: 14 residues. Germline V CDR1 and CDR2: SGHTA, FQGNSA. In DNA form, the CDR3 reads TGTGCCAGCAGCTACCAGACAGGGCCAGATACGCAGTATTTT. Amino acids: CASSYQTGPDTQYF. The full variable domain, completed using reference TRBV7-2 and TRBJ2-3, is GAGVSQSPSNKVTEKGKDVELRCDPISGHTALYWYRQSLGQGLEFLIYFQGNSAPDKSGLPSDRFSAERTGGSVSTLTIQRTQQEDSAVYLCASSYQTGPDTQYFGPGTRLTVL.

The table lists this clonotype with many counts. The chain links TRBV9 to TRBJ1-2, with 8 bases fitting TRBD1. Germline CDR1 reads SGDLS; CDR2 reads YYNGEE. The CDR3 totals 13 residues. V trimming: 4 bases; J trimming: 7 bases; junction bases outside the gene matches: 6. CDR3 bases: TGTGCCAGCAGCTTGGACAGGGAAGCTGGCTACACCTTC. Protein: CASSLDREAGYTF.